Following are 17 T cell receptor beta chains from one sample sequenced in a study of T cell responses to AZD1222 COVID-19 vaccine. Using immunoSEQ multiplex PCR, the repertoire was profiled, and TCRdb retains in-frame clones only, with some absent. The sample contains about 180,000 clones, 70% to 90% of which appear only once. The input for sequencing was peripheral blood, taken on day 0 of AZD1222 vaccination. These receptors were obtained from an adult in good health.

The gene calls are TRBV3-1 (or the pseudogene TRBV3-2) and TRBJ2-4, with D unclear. Germline-derived CDR1 and CDR2 are LGHDT and YNNKEL (reference sequence). V gave up 1 base and J gave up 4 bases, with 5 bases separating them. The CDR3 consists of 13 residues. CDR3 DNA: TGTGCCAGCAGCCAAGCATTAAAAAACATTCAGTACTTC. The encoded protein is CASSQALKNIQYF.

V and J are TRBV6-1 and TRBJ1-6; D gene unclear. Germline V gives CDR1 MNHNS, CDR2 SASEGT. The CDR3 is 14 amino acids. V shed 3 bases and J shed 7 bases, with 10 bases lying between them. The CDR3 DNA sequence: TGTGCCAGCAGTGATGGGGTCGGCAATTCACCCCTCCACTTT. It specifies CASSDGVGNSPLHF.

This clone was seen a single time. CDR3 sequence reads: CASSPGITGDTEAFF. CDR3 coding DNA: TGTGCCAGCTCACCTGGGATAACGGGCGACACTGAAGCTTTCTTT. The chain employs TRBV18 and TRBJ1-1; no reliable D call. V lost 3 bases and J lost 3, with 14 bases in between. This CDR3 is 15 amino acids long. Looked up from germline, CDR1 is KGHSH and CDR2 is LQKENI.

The chain is built from TRBV19 and TRBJ2-1; 8 bases map to TRBD2. The germline CDR1 and CDR2 sequences are LNHDA and SQIVND (reference sequence). The CDR3 is made up of 14 amino acids. V trimming: 1 base; J trimming: 14 bases; junction bases outside the gene matches: 10. CDR3: CASSIGTGSGGKFF. The DNA for the CDR3 is TGTGCCAGTAGTATAGGGACGGGGAGCGGGGGAAAGTTCTTC.

This chain connects TRBV28 to TRBJ1-5; D gene unclear. CDR3 length: 15 residues. V was shortened by 7 bases and J by 0 bases, with 13 bases between the two germline ends. Per germline, CDR1 MDHEN and CDR2 SYDVKM. The CDR3 DNA sequence: TGTGCCAGCAACCCTCCCCCGTATAGCAATCAGCCCCAGCATTTT. This gives the protein CASNPPPYSNQPQHF. The entire variable domain, with the rest obtained from reference TRBV28 and TRBJ1-5, is as follows: DVKVTQSSRYLVKRTGEKVFLECVQDMDHENMFWYRQDPGLGLRLIYFSYDVKMKEKGDIPEGYSVSREKKERFSLILESASTNQTSMYLCASNPPPYSNQPQHFGDGTRLSIL.

V gene TRBV5-6 combines with J gene TRBJ2-3; 7 positions agree with TRBD2. This CDR3 spans 16 amino acids. CDR1 is SGHDT, CDR2 YYEEEE, per germline. J lost 3 bases, V lost 0 bases, and 7 bases had no gene match. The CDR3 reads CASSLDRDYRTDTQYF. DNA for the CDR3: TGTGCCAGCAGCTTGGATCGGGACTATCGGACAGATACGCAGTATTTT.

The genes are TRBV5-6 and TRBJ1-4; TRBD1 matches 7 bases. The CDR3 is made up of 16 amino acids. CDR1 is SGHDT, CDR2 YYEEEE, per germline. J was trimmed by 0 bases and V by 1 base; bases with no gene match: 3. The CDR3 sequence is CASSLLGQSTNEKLFF. CDR3 DNA sequence: TGTGCCAGCAGCTTGCTGGGACAGTCAACTAATGAAAAACTGTTTTTT.

This chain connects TRBV5-1 to TRBJ2-1; 10 bases align to TRBD2. J was trimmed by 9 bases and V by 0 bases; bases with no gene match: 6. The CDR3 runs 15 residues. Per the germline V gene, CDR1 is SGHRS and CDR2 is YFSETQ. The DNA of the CDR3 is TGCGCCAGCAGCTTGGAAGGGACTAGCGCCGGTGAGCAGTTCTTC. It specifies CASSLEGTSAGEQFF.

The V and J genes are TRBV5-8 and TRBJ1-6; D ambiguous. The CDR3 contains 14 residues. Trimming removed 2 bases from V and 11 bases from J, with 14 bases in between. Germline V gene sequence: CDR1 SGHTS, CDR2 YDEGEE. The CDR3: CASSFSVDGPPLHF. DNA of the CDR3: TGTGCCAGCAGCTTCTCTGTGGACGGTCCACCCCTCCACTTT. Together with reference TRBV5-8 and TRBJ1-6, the CDR3 gives the full variable domain: EAGVTQSPTHLIKTRGQQATLRCSPISGHTSVYWYQQALGLGLQFLLWYDEGEERNRGNFPPRFSGRQFPNYSSELNVNALELEDSALYLCASSFSVDGPPLHFGNGTRLTVT.

This clone was found once. The V gene is TRBV24-1, the J gene TRBJ1-5; no reliable D call. Germline V gene lookup returns CDR1 KGHDR and CDR2 SFDVKD. The CDR3 contains 14 residues. V lost 4 bases to trimming and J lost 9 bases, with 15 bases between them. This chain's CDR3 is CATSEGSGIGPQHF. CDR3 nucleotides: TGTGCCACCAGTGAAGGCAGCGGAATAGGGCCCCAGCATTTT.

The chain carries TRBV7-9 and TRBJ1-3, with 8 nucleotides matching TRBD1. This CDR3 region has 16 residues. V dropped 1 base and J dropped 4; count of bases not matched to a gene: 6. The germline V gene has CDR1 SEHNR and CDR2 FQNEAQ (reference sequence). The CDR3 bases are TGTGCCAGCAGCTTAGGAACAGGGGGGATCGGAAACACCATATATTTT. Translation gives CASSLGTGGIGNTIYF.

This sequence joins TRBV28 and TRBJ1-6; D ambiguous. Germline-derived CDR1 and CDR2 are MDHEN and SYDVKM. V dropped 8 bases and J dropped 6 bases, with 11 bases sitting between them. The CDR3 runs 13 residues. CDR3 sequence (DNA): TGTGCCAGCCGAACCGGAGGTAATTCACCCCTCCACTTT. It specifies CASRTGGNSPLHF.

The chain combines TRBV7-9 with TRBJ2-2, with D possibly TRBD1 on 6 matching bases. CDR3 length: 13 amino acids. The V end lost 3 bases, the J end lost 7 bases, and 9 bases lay between the germline ends. Germline-derived CDR1 and CDR2 are SEHNR and FQNEAQ (reference sequence). The CDR3 loop is CASSLRTDGELFF. CDR3 DNA: TGTGCCAGCAGCTTGCGGACAGACGGGGAGCTGTTTTTT.

The rearrangement joins TRBV12-3 or TRBV12-4 to TRBJ2-1; D is perhaps TRBD2 (6 bases). The germline V and J ends were trimmed by 5 bases and 4 bases, with 9 bases remaining between them. The CDR3 covers 13 residues. The CDR3 reads CASSRDFYNEQFF. The CDR3 nucleotides read TGTGCCAGCAGTAGGGACTTTTACAATGAGCAGTTCTTC.

The CDR3 DNA is TGTGCCAGCAAAGACAGTCTTTTGAACACTGAAGCTTTCTTT. Translating it yields CASKDSLLNTEAFF. The chain carries TRBV6-5 and TRBJ1-1, with a tentative D call TRBD1 (5 bases). CDR1 is MNHEY and CDR2 is SVGAGI in the germline V gene. Trimming took off 7 bases at V and 0 bases at J, with 12 bases between the two ends. The CDR3 consists of 14 residues.

The chain is built from TRBV6-4 and TRBJ2-1; no definite D call. The length of the CDR3 is 14 residues. V was shortened by 6 bases and J by 4 bases, with 13 bases between the two germline ends. Germline V lookup: CDR1 MRHNA, CDR2 SNTAGT. CDR3 sequence reads: CASRPTEDYNEQFF. CDR3 coding DNA: TGTGCCAGCAGGCCTACGGAAGATTACAATGAGCAGTTCTTC.

The gene calls are TRBV19 and TRBJ2-2, with 8 bases that match TRBD1. CDR1 and CDR2 (germline): LNHDA, SQIVND (reference sequence). V shed 4 bases and J 5 bases; nucleotides not matched to a gene: 6. The CDR3 is 15 amino acids. DNA of the CDR3: TGTGCCAGTAGTAGGAGGACAGGGTTAACCGGGGAGCTGTTTTTT. Translating it yields CASSRRTGLTGELFF.